This T cell receptor beta chain was profiled in a study of blood T cells in healthy people across ages. General study points: CMV status of donors was not determined, possibly confounding expanded clonotype changes.

A second roughly 6 to 11 cycle PCR used barcoded and J-beta primers. Each cDNA molecule was tagged by a template-switch adaptor that had 12 random nucleotides. One entry per CDR3 protein results from TCRdb running MiXCR on the 5' RACE reads. Of nearly 1 million distinct CDR3 sequences in the sample, 45% to 60% were seen once. As concerns this clonotype: What it binds is unknown.

V lost 4 bases, J lost 7 bases, and 16 bases lay in between. The V gene's germline CDR1 is MGHDK and CDR2 SYGVNS. This CDR3 has 15 residues. Sample: blood. This clonotype was sampled from a woman in her sixties in good health. V gene TRBV25-1 combines with J gene TRBJ1-4, with D possibly being TRBD1 (5 bases). The CDR3, as DNA: TGTGCCAGCAGTGTGGATCAGGGACGAGTTGAAAAACTGTTTTTT. Translation: CASSVDQGRVEKLFF. The whole variable domain, remainder taken from reference TRBV25-1 and TRBJ1-4, is EADIYQTPRYLVIGTGKKITLECSQTMGHDKMYWYQQDPGMELHLIHYSYGVNSTEKGDLSSESTVSRIRTEHFPLTLESARPSHTSQYLCASSVDQGRVEKLFFGSGTQLSVL.